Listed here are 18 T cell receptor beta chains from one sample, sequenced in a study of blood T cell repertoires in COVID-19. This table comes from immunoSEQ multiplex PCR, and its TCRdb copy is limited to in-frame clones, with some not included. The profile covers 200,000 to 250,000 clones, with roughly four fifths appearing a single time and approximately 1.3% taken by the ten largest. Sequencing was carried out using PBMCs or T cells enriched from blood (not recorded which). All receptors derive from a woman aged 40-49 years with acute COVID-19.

The CDR3 sequence: CASRSSGTKNIQYF. The CDR3, as DNA: TGTGCCAGCAGGTCCTCGGGGACCAAAAACATTCAGTACTTC. The chain joins TRBV6-5 to TRBJ2-4; tentatively, D is TRBD2 (5 bases). CDR1 and CDR2 (germline): MNHEY, SVGAGI. V was pared by 6 bases and J by 2 bases, with 11 bases between. The CDR3 length is 14 residues.

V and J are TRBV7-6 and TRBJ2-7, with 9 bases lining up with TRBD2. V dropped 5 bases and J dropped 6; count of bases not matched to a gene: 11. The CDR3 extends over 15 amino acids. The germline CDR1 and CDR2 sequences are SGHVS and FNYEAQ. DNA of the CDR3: TGTGCCAGCAGCCCCTCCGTAGCGGGAGAGAGCGAGCAGTACTTC. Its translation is CASSPSVAGESEQYF.

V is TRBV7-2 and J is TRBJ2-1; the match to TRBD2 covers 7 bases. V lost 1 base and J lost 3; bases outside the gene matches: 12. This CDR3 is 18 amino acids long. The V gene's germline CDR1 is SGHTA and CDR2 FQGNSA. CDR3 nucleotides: TGTGCCAGCAGCTTAGAGGCGGCTAGCGGCCTTCTCTACAATGAGCAGTTCTTC. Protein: CASSLEAASGLLYNEQFF.

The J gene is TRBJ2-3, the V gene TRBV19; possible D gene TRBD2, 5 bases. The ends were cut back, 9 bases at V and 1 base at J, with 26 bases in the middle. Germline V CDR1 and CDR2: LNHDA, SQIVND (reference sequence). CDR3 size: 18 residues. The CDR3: CARNLKTREKTCTDTQYF. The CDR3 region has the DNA TGTGCCAGGAACCTTAAAACCCGGGAAAAAACATGCACAGATACGCAGTATTTT. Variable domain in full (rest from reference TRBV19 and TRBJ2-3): DGGITQSPKYLFRKEGQNVTLSCEQNLNHDAMYWYRQDPGQGLRLIYYSQIVNDFQKGDIAEGYSVSREKKESFPLTVTSAQKNPTAFYLCARNLKTREKTCTDTQYFGPGTRLTVL.

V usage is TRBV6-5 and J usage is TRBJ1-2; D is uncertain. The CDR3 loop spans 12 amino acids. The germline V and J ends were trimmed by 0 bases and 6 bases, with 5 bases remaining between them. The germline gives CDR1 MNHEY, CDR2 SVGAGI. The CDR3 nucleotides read TGTGCCAGCAGTTACTCGCGGGATGGCTACACCTTC. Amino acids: CASSYSRDGYTF.

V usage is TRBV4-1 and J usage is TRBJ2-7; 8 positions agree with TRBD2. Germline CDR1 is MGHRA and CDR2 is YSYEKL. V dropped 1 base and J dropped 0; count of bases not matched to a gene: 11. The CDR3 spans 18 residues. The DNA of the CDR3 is TGCGCCAGCAGCCAAGGGTGGGCGGGAGGATCTGTCTCCTACGAGCAGTACTTC. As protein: CASSQGWAGGSVSYEQYF.

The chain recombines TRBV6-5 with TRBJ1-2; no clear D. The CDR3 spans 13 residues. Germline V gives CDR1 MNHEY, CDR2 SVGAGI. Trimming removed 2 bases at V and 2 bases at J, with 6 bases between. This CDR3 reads CASSYGQNYGYTF. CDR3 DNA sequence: TGTGCCAGCAGTTACGGGCAGAACTATGGCTACACCTTC.

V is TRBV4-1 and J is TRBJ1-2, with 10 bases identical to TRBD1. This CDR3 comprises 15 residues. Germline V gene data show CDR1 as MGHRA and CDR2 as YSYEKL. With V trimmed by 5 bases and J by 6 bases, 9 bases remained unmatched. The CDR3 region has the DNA TGCGCCAGCAGCGAGGGACAGGGGCAGGTTGATGGCTACACCTTC. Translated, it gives CASSEGQGQVDGYTF.

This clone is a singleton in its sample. The CDR3 reads CASSVGGSGGLGEQYF. In nucleotides, the CDR3 is TGTGCCAGCAGCGTAGGAGGTAGCGGGGGGCTGGGTGAGCAGTACTTC. This chain links TRBV9 with TRBJ2-7; 10 bases fit TRBD2. With V trimmed by 0 bases and J by 7 bases, 10 bases remained unmatched. Germline V gives CDR1 SGDLS, CDR2 YYNGEE. The CDR3 has 16 amino acids.

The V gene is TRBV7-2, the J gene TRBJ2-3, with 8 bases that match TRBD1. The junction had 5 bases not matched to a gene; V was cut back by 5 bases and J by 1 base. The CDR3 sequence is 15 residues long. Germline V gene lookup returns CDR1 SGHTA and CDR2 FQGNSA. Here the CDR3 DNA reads TGTGCCAGCAGCCCAGGGGGCGCTGGCACAGATACGCAGTATTTT. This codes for CASSPGGAGTDTQYF.

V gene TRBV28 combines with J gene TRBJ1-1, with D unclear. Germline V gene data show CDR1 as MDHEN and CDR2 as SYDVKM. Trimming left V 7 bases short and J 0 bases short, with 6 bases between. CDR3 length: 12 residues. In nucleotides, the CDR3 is TGTGCCAGCATGTCCTTGAACACTGAAGCTTTCTTT. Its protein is CASMSLNTEAFF.

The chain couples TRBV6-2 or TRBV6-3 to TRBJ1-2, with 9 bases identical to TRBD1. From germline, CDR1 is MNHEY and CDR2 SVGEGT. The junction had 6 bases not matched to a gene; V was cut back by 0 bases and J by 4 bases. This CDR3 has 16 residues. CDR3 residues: CASSYSKDRGFYGYTF. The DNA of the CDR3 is TGTGCCAGCAGTTACTCGAAGGACAGGGGCTTCTATGGCTACACCTTC.

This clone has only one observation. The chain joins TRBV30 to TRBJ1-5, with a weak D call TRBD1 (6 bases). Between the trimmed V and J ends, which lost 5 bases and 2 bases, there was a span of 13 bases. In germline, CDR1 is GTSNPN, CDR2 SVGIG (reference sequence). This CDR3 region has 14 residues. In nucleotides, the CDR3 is TGTGCCTGGTCCCTTAGGACAGGCAATCAGCCCCAGCATTTT. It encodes CAWSLRTGNQPQHF.

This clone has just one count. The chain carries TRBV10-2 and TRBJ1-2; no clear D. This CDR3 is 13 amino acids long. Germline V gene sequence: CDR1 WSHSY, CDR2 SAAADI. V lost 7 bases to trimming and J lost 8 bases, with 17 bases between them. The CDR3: CASNPGRVGGYTF. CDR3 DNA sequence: TGCGCCAGCAACCCGGGGAGGGTGGGCGGCTACACCTTC.

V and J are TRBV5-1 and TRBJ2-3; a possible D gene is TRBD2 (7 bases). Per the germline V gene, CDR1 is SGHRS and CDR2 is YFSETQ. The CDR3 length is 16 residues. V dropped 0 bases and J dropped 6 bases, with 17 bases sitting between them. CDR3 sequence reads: CASSLAHGGAVDTQYF. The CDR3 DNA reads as TGCGCCAGCAGCTTGGCTCATGGGGGGGCGGTCGATACGCAGTATTTT.

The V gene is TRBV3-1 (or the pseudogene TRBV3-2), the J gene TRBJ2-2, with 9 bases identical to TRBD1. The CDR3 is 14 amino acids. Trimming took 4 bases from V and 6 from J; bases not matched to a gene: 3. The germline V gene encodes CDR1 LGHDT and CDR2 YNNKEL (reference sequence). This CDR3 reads CASSRDREPGELFF. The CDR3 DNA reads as TGTGCCAGCAGCCGGGACAGGGAGCCCGGGGAGCTGTTTTTT.

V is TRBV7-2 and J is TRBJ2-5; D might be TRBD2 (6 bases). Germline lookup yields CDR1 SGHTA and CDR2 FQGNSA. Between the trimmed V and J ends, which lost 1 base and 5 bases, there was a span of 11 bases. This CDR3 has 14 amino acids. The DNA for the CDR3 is TGTGCCAGCAGCTTAGGGGGAGGTGGGGAGACCCAGTACTTC. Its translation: CASSLGGGGETQYF. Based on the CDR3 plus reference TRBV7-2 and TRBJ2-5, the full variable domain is GAGVSQSPSNKVTEKGKDVELRCDPISGHTALYWYRQSLGQGLEFLIYFQGNSAPDKSGLPSDRFSAERTGGSVSTLTIQRTQQEDSAVYLCASSLGGGGETQYFGPGTRLLVL.

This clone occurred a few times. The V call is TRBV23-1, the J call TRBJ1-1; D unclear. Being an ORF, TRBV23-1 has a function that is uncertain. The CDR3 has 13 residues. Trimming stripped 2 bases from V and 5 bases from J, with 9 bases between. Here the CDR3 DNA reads TGCGCCAGCAGTCAACCCCCCGGGACTGAAGCTTTCTTT. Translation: CASSQPPGTEAFF.